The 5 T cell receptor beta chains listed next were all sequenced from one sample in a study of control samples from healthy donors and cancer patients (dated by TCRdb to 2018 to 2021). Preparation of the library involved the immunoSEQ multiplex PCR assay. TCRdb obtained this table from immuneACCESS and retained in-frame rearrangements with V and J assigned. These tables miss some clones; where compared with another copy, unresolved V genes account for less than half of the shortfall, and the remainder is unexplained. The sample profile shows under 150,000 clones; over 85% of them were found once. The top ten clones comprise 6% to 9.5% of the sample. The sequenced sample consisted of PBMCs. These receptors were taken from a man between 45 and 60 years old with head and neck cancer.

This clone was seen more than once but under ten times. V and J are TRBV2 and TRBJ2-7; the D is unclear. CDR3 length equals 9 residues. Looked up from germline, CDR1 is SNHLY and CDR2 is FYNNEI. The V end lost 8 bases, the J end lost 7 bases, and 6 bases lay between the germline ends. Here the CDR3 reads CASGEEQYF. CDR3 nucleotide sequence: TGTGCCAGCGGGGAAGAGCAGTACTTC.

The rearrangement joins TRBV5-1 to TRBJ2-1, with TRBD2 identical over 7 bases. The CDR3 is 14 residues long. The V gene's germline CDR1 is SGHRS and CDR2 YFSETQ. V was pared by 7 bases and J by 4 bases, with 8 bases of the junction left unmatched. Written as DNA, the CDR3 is TGCGCCAGCGCCCCAGCGGGAATATACAATGAGCAGTTCTTC. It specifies CASAPAGIYNEQFF.

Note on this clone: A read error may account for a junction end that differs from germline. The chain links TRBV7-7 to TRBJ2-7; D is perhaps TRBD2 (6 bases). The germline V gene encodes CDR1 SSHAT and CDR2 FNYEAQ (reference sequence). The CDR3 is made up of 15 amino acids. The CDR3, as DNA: TGTGCTAGCAGCTTAGCCACCGGGAGCTCCTACGAGCAGTACTTC. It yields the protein CASSLATGSSYEQYF. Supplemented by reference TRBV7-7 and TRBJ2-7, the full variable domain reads GAGVSQSPRYKVTKRGQDVTLRCDPISSHATLYWYQQALGQGPEFLTYFNYEAQPDKSGLPSDRFSAERPEGSISTLTIQRTEQRDSAMYRCASSLATGSSYEQYFGPGTRLTVT.

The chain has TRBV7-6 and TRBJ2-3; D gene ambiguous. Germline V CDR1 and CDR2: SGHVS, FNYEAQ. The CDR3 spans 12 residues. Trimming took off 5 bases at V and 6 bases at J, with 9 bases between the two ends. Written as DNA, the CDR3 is TGTGCCAGCAGCGACGGGTGGGATACGCAGTATTTT. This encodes CASSDGWDTQYF. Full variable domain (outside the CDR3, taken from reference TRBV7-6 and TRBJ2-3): GAGVSQSPRYKVTKRGQDVALRCDPISGHVSLYWYRQALGQGPEFLTYFNYEAQQDKSGLPNDRFSAERPEGSISTLTIQRTEQRDSAMYRCASSDGWDTQYFGPGTRLTVL.

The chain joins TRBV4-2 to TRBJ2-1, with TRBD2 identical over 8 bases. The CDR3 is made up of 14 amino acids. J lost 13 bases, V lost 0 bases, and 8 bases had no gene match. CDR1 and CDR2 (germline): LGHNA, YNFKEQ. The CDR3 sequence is CASSQDRAGAAQFF. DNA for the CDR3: TGTGCCAGCAGCCAAGATCGAGCGGGGGCGGCCCAGTTCTTC.